This TCR beta chain was recorded in a study of blood T cell repertoires in COVID-19. Whole-study context: Whether acute or convalescent, the COVID-19 samples came from the United States, Italy and Spain. T cells, B-cell-depleted T cells, or PBMCs provided the cDNA or gDNA that served as material.

Authors' analysis steps: Estimation of nucleated cell counts relied on the amplification of reference gene primers. Clones were sequenced by immunoSEQ multiplex PCR, and TCRdb holds only the in-frame ones, with some missing. V, J and clone size were drawn from that table, and D and trimming were deduced from the DNA. This table holds approximately 63,000 clones, 91% found once. Germline V gene data show CDR1 as MDHEN and CDR2 as SYDVKM. V lost 1 base and J lost 6, with 4 bases in between. This CDR3 comprises 11 residues. The chain joins TRBV28 to TRBJ2-7; no clear D. The sequencing input was peripheral blood. The origin of this receptor is a human donor in a cohort sampled during active COVID-19. The CDR3 DNA reads TGTGCCAGCAGTTTATTCCGCGAGCAGTACTTC. Its protein is CASSLFREQYF.